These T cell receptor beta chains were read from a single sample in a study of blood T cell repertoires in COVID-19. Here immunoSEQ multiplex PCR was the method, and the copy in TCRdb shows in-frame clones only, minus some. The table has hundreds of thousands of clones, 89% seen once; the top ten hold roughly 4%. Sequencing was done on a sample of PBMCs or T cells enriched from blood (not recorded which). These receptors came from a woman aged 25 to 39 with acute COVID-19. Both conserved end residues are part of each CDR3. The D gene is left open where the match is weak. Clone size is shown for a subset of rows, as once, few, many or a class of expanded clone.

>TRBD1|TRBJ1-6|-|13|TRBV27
TGTGCCAGCAGGACAGGGGGGAATTCACCCCTCCACTTT
CASRTGGNSPLHF
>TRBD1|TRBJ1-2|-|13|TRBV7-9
TGTGCCAGCAGCGACGGGACAGTCTATGGCTACACCTTC
CASSDGTVYGYTF
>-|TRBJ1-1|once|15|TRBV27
TGTGCCAGCAGTTTATTCGGGAATCCGAACACTGAAGCTTTCTTT
CASSLFGNPNTEAFF
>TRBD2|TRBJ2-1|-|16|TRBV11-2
TGTGCCAGCAGCTTAGATCTGGGACTAGCGAGGAATGAGCAGTTCTTC
CASSLDLGLARNEQFF
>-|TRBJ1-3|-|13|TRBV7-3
TGTGCCAGCAGCTTAAACTCTGTAGACACCATATATTTT
CASSLNSVDTIYF
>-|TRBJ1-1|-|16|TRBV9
TGTGCCAGCAGCGTAGGCGGACAGACGGGGAACACTGAAGCTTTCTTT
CASSVGGQTGNTEAFF
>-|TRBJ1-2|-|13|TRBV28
TGTGCCAGCAGCCCCCCACAGGGTGGTGGCTACACCTTC
CASSPPQGGGYTF
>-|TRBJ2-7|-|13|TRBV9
TGTGCCAGCAGCGTAGGAGACTCCTACGAGCAGTACTTC
CASSVGDSYEQYF
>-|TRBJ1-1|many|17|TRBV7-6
TGTGCCAGCAGCTTAGGCGGGGGGCGAAGGGCGAACACTGAAGCTTTCTTT
CASSLGGGRRANTEAFF
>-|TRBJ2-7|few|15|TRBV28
TGTGCCAGCAGTCCCCCCGGGGAATTGGGGGGCGAGCAGTACTTC
CASSPPGELGGEQYF
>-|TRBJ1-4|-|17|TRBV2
TGTGCCAGCAGGGACACAGGGATTTCATTGCGGGATGAAAAACTGTTTTTT
CASRDTGISLRDEKLFF
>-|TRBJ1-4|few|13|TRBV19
TGTGCCAGTAGTAACCAGGGGACGGAAAAACTGTTTTTT
CASSNQGTEKLFF
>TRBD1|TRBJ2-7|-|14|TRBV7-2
TGTGCCAGCAGCCCCGGGACAGGAATCTACGAGCAGTACTTC
CASSPGTGIYEQYF
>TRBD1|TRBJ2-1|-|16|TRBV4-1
TGCGCCAGCAGCCAGGAACCGGGACAGGGGGCTAATGAGCAGTTCTTC
CASSQEPGQGANEQFF
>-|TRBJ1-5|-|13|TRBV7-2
TGTGCCAGCAGCACAAAGACAGGTTTACCCCAGCATTTT
CASSTKTGLPQHF
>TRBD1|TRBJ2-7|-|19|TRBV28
TGTGCCAGCAGCCTCTATGGCGCGTTCGGGGACAGGGGGTATTACGAGCAGTACTTC
CASSLYGAFGDRGYYEQYF
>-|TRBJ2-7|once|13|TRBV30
TGTGCCTGGAGTGTACTGAGAGCCTACGAGCAGTACTTC
CAWSVLRAYEQYF
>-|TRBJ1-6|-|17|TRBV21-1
TGTGCCAGCAGCACCCCCGGGACAGGGGGGTATAATTCACCCCTCCACTTT
CASSTPGTGGYNSPLHF
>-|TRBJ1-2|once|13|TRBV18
TGTGCCAGCTCACCGGACAGTCGGAATGGCTACACCTTC
CASSPDSRNGYTF
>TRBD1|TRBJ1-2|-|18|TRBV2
TGTGCCAGCAGCCGTAACAGGGGGCGGCTGCCATCTAACTATGGCTACACCTTC
CASSRNRGRLPSNYGYTF
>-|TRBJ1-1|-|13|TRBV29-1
TGCAGCGTTGTTCGGCAGACTAACACTGAAGCTTTCTTT
CSVVRQTNTEAFF
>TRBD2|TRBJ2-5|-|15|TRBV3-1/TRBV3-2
TGTGCCAGCAGCCAAGCCCAGCGGGGGGGCGAGACCCAGTACTTC
CASSQAQRGGETQYF
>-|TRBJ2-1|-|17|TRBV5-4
TGTGCCAGCAGCTTGGCGGGACATTTCGACGTGGGGAATGAGCAGTTCTTC
CASSLAGHFDVGNEQFF
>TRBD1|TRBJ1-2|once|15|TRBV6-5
TGTGCCAGCAGGCGAGGACAGGAATCTAACTATGGCTACACCTTC
CASRRGQESNYGYTF
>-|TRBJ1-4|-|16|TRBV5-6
TGTGCCAGCAGCTTGGCCGGGGGGAGAGCTAATGAAAAACTGTTTTTT
CASSLAGGRANEKLFF